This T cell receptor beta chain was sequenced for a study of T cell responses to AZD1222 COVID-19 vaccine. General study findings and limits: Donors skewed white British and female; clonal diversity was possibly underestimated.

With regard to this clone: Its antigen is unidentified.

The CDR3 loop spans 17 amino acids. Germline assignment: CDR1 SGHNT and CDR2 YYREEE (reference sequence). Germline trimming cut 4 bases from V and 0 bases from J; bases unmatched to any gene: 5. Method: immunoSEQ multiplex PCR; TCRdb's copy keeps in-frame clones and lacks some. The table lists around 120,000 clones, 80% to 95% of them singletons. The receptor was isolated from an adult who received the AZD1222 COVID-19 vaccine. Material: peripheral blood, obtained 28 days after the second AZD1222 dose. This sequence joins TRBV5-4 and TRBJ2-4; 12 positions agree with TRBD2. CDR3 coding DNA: TGTGCCAGCAGCGTCAGACTAGCGGGGGTAGCCAAAAACATTCAGTACTTC. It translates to CASSVRLAGVAKNIQYF.